Each of the 18 T cell receptor beta chains below was sequenced from the same sample in a study of T cells in Graves' hyperthyroidism and ophthalmopathy. TCR beta CDR3 sequences were amplified from RNA transcripts. HTBI primers drove first-round RT-PCR of the TCR CDR3. TCRdb analysed the multiplex PCR reads with MiXCR anew, one entry per CDR3 protein. The top ten hold roughly a sixth of the sample, which has some 360,000 distinct CDR3 sequences, less than 20% seen once. Sequenced input: blood. The receptor source for this set is a woman aged 40 to 55 with Graves' ophthalmopathy.

Ten or more counts support this clonotype. The chain couples TRBV10-1 to TRBJ1-5; D not certain. The germline CDR1 and CDR2 sequences are WNHNN and SYGVQD (reference sequence). This CDR3 has 14 amino acids. The V end lost 3 bases, the J end lost 7 bases, and 13 bases lay between the germline ends. The CDR3 nucleotides read TGCGCCAGCAGTGACGGGGATATGGGGCAGCCCCAGCATTTT. Translated, it gives CASSDGDMGQPQHF.

Ten or more counts support this clonotype. This rearrangement joins TRBV28 to TRBJ2-7; the match to TRBD2 covers 8 bases. J gave up 3 bases and V 6 bases, and 4 bases lay outside the gene matches. CDR1 and CDR2 from the germline V gene are MDHEN and SYDVKM. There are 13 residues in the CDR3. CDR3 sequence reads: CASRLAGIYEQYF. In DNA, the CDR3 is TGTGCCAGCAGATTAGCGGGAATCTACGAGCAGTACTTC.

This clonotype showed up just once. This chain joins TRBV6-4 and TRBJ1-2; perhaps TRBD1 as D (5 bases). The CDR3 has 17 residues. Germline CDR1 and CDR2: MRHNA and SNTAGT. V was trimmed by 3 bases and J by 0 bases, leaving 17 bases between them. The CDR3 reads CASSESGRGTTNYGYTF. In DNA form, the CDR3 reads TGTGCCAGCAGTGAGTCGGGGCGGGGGACGACTAACTATGGCTACACCTTC.

This clonotype was recorded at least ten times. J is TRBJ1-1 and V is TRBV6-5; D unresolved. The CDR3 has 13 amino acids. CDR1 and CDR2 from the germline V gene are MNHEY and SVGAGI. V was trimmed by 2 bases and J by 6 bases, leaving 10 bases between them. CDR3 DNA: TGTGCCAGCAGTTACCGAGAGCGGGCTGAAGCTTTCTTT. It encodes CASSYRERAEAFF.

This clonotype has at least ten counts. This chain joins TRBV2 and TRBJ2-2; TRBD2 agrees at 8 bases. The CDR3 length is 15 residues. CDR1 and CDR2 (germline): SNHLY, FYNNEI. The trim removed 6 bases at V and 5 bases at J, leaving 8 bases unmatched. CDR3 DNA: TGTGCCAGCAGCCGAAGCGGGAGAGTTACCGGGGAGCTGTTTTTT. It translates to CASSRSGRVTGELFF.

At least ten counts were recorded for this clonotype. The rearrangement links TRBV12-3 or TRBV12-4 to TRBJ2-7; 9 nucleotides line up with TRBD1. V trimming: 2 bases; J trimming: 4 bases; junction bases outside the gene matches: 6. The CDR3 is 15 residues long. The CDR3 sequence is CASSLLRDRAYEQYF. In DNA, the CDR3 is TGTGCCAGCAGTTTACTACGGGACAGGGCATACGAGCAGTACTTC.

This clonotype was detected many times. The V call is TRBV7-2, the J call TRBJ2-2; no clear D gene. CDR1 SGHTA and CDR2 FQGNSA come from the germline V gene. The CDR3 is 15 residues long. Trimming pared 0 bases from V and 5 bases from J, leaving 10 bases between. Here the CDR3 DNA reads TGTGCCAGCAGCTTAGCTTCGGGCCTAACCGGGGAGCTGTTTTTT. Its translation is CASSLASGLTGELFF.

This clonotype was recorded many times. The J gene is TRBJ1-1, the V gene TRBV20-1; possible D gene TRBD1, 5 bases. This CDR3 has 14 residues. Germline V gives CDR1 DFQATT, CDR2 SNEGSKA (reference sequence). With 3 bases removed from V and 1 base from J, the gap between germline ends came to 12 bases. This chain's CDR3 is CSARSFGTNTEAFF. The CDR3 DNA reads TGCAGTGCTAGGAGCTTTGGGACGAACACTGAAGCTTTCTTT.

V is TRBV28 and J is TRBJ2-2; 7 bases match TRBD1. The trim removed 3 bases at V and 4 bases at J, leaving 11 bases unmatched. Germline V gene lookup returns CDR1 MDHEN and CDR2 SYDVKM. The CDR3 contains 17 residues. Here the CDR3 reads CASSFPRDSRATGELFF. DNA of the CDR3: TGTGCCAGCAGTTTCCCGAGGGACAGCCGGGCCACCGGGGAGCTGTTTTTT.

The chain links TRBV7-9 to TRBJ2-5, with D possibly TRBD2 on 6 matching bases. V lost 5 bases and J 7 bases, leaving 14 bases between the germline ends. Germline loops: CDR1 SEHNR, CDR2 FQNEAQ (reference sequence). This CDR3 has 13 amino acids. CDR3 coding DNA: TGTGCCAGCAGCGGCGGGACGGTGGGGACCCAGTACTTC. This codes for CASSGGTVGTQYF.

This clonotype has more than one count but fewer than ten. The gene calls are TRBV12-3 or TRBV12-4 and TRBJ1-2; 8 bases are a match to TRBD1. CDR3 length: 14 amino acids. The ends lost 6 bases at V and 4 bases at J; junction bases unmatched: 7. Written as DNA, the CDR3 is TGTGCCAGCAGCCAAGCGGGACAGGCCTATGGCTACACCTTC. Protein sequence: CASSQAGQAYGYTF.

This clonotype showed up many times. This chain connects TRBV7-6 to TRBJ2-7; unclear D gene. Deletions cut 4 bases from V and 0 bases from J, with 16 bases between. The CDR3 loop spans 16 amino acids. Germline CDR1 SGHVS, CDR2 FNYEAQ. This chain's CDR3 is CASSSGQVMSSYEQYF. In DNA, the CDR3 is TGTGCCAGCAGCTCCGGGCAGGTCATGAGCTCCTACGAGCAGTACTTC.

The table lists this clonotype with many counts. V is TRBV10-1 and J is TRBJ2-7; TRBD1 agrees at 11 bases. CDR1 is WNHNN and CDR2 is SYGVQD in the germline V gene (reference sequence). CDR3 length: 14 residues. The ends lost 7 bases at V and 5 bases at J; junction bases unmatched: 7. The CDR3 sequence is CASNPGQGVHEQYF. CDR3 DNA: TGCGCCAGCAACCCGGGACAGGGGGTCCACGAGCAGTACTTC.

The chain joins TRBV27 to TRBJ1-2, with a weak D call TRBD1 (5 bases). The germline gives CDR1 MNHEY, CDR2 SMNVEV (reference sequence). V was clipped by 3 bases and J by 3 bases, with 8 bases between them. The CDR3 loop spans 13 amino acids. The CDR3 is CASSFVQDYGYTF. In DNA form, the CDR3 reads TGTGCCAGCAGTTTTGTACAGGACTATGGCTACACCTTC.

There are many counts of this clonotype. The chain combines TRBV27 with TRBJ2-1; tentatively, D is TRBD2 (6 bases). Germline-derived CDR1 and CDR2 are MNHEY and SMNVEV (reference sequence). The V and J ends lost 3 bases and 6 bases respectively, with 15 bases between them. This CDR3 contains 15 residues. The CDR3 is CASSFGLTSINEQFF. The CDR3 DNA reads TGTGCCAGCAGTTTCGGACTAACATCAATCAATGAGCAGTTCTTC.

This clonotype was detected only a few times. This clone may be a read error of a much larger clone one base away. The CDR3 DNA is TGTGCCAGCAGTCAATTGGGGCAAGCGGGAGGGCCCTACACCAGGGAGCTGTTTTTT. It yields the protein CASSQLGQAGGPYTRELFF. The chain has TRBV27 and TRBJ2-2; 10 bases line up with TRBD2. Germline CDR1 and CDR2: MNHEY and SMNVEV (reference sequence). This CDR3 spans 19 amino acids.

The chain uses TRBV28 and TRBJ1-2; 7 bases are shared with TRBD1. The trim removed 2 bases at V and 4 bases at J, leaving 4 bases unmatched. Germline V gene sequence: CDR1 MDHEN, CDR2 SYDVKM. CDR3 length equals 14 residues. CDR3 sequence: CASSLPTGAYGYTF. CDR3 coding DNA: TGTGCCAGCAGTTTACCTACAGGGGCCTATGGCTACACCTTC.

This clonotype was detected a few times. V is TRBV20-1 and J is TRBJ1-1; D remains unclear. Per germline, CDR1 DFQATT and CDR2 SNEGSKA (reference sequence). The CDR3 spans 11 residues. V lost 8 bases, J lost 0 bases, and 7 bases lay in between. CDR3 residues: CSKIMNTEAFF. DNA for the CDR3: TGCAGTAAAATCATGAACACTGAAGCTTTCTTT.